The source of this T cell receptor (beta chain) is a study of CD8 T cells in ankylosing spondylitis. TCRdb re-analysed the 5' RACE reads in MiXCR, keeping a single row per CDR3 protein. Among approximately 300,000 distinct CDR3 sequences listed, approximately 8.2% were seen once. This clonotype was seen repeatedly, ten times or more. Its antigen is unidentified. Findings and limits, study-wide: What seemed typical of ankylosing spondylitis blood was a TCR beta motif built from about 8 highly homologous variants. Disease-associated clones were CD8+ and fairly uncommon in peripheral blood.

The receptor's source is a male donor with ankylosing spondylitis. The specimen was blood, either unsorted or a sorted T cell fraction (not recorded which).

The CDR3 nucleotides are TGTGCCAGCAGTTACGCGGGACAGGGTACGGAGACCCAGTACTTC. Protein product: CASSYAGQGTETQYF. This chain connects TRBV6-5 to TRBJ2-5; 9 nucleotides align to TRBD1. This CDR3 has 15 residues. The trim removed 2 bases at V and 5 bases at J, leaving 6 bases unmatched. The germline V gene encodes CDR1 MNHEY and CDR2 SVGAGI.